The source of this T cell receptor beta chain is a study of radiotherapy plus CTLA-4 blockade in lung cancer (dated by TCRdb to 2016 to 2019). About the investigation overall: Among enrolled patients, 15% to 20% had an objective response and roughly 33% reached disease control. Results the study describes overall, beyond this receptor: Early dynamic changes in blood T cell clones, together with increased serum interferon-beta after radiation, were reported as the strongest predictors of response. After treatment with radiotherapy and ipilimumab, TCR clones that originated in tumors expanded in peripheral blood.

As concerns this clone: Its antigen has not been determined. No quality values exist for individual bases; no much larger clone is one base distant.

Libraries came from the immunoSEQ multiplex PCR assay. TCRdb mirrors the immuneACCESS table, restricted to in-frame sequences. Some clones are absent from its copies; in checked studies, under half trace to an unresolved V gene, and the reason for the others is unknown. The sample table shows 28,000 or so clones, and around 80% are seen once. The leading ten clones occupy roughly 8% of the sample. The CDR3 runs 14 residues from the cysteine to the phenylalanine. Here the CDR3 DNA is all that survives: 42 bases in frame from base 1. CDR1 MNHEY and CDR2 SVGAGI are derived from the germline V gene. V is clipped by 2 bases and J by 6 bases, and the sequence between their germline boundaries is 11 bases long. Focal radiation therapy combined with CTLA-4 blockade (ipilimumab) was tested in patients with chemo-refractory metastatic non-small-cell lung cancer.

The sequenced sample was peripheral blood, obtained from a patient treated with radiotherapy plus ipilimumab. This receptor was taken from a human donor with non-small cell lung cancer who had stable disease on radiotherapy plus ipilimumab. The chain joins TRBV6-5 to TRBJ1-5, with TRBD1 perhaps the D gene, on 5 matching bases. The CDR3 region: CASSYGGGSQPQHF. The sequenced DNA is TGTGCCAGCAGTTACGGCGGGGGATCTCAGCCCCAGCATTTT.